This passage covers 18 T cell receptor beta chains from one sample sequenced in a study of blood T cells in healthy people across ages. A second roughly 6 to 12 cycle PCR used barcoded and J-beta primers. A single record per CDR3 protein comes from TCRdb applying MiXCR to the 5' RACE reads. Found here are roughly 1.4 million distinct CDR3 sequences, roughly 60% of them singletons; the top ten hold under 8.5%. The specimen was blood. The receptors come from a man between 18 and 35 years old in good health.

V usage is TRBV14 and J usage is TRBJ2-3; tentatively, D is TRBD1 (6 bases). Germline CDR1 and CDR2: SGHDN and FVKESK. V gave up 2 bases and J gave up 3 bases, with 12 bases separating them. The CDR3 loop spans 15 amino acids. DNA for the CDR3: TGTGCCAGCAGCCAATGGGAGACAGGTACAGATACGCAGTATTTT. This codes for CASSQWETGTDTQYF.

The V and J genes are TRBV10-2 and TRBJ2-7; D might be TRBD2 (7 bases). The V gene's germline CDR1 is WSHSY and CDR2 SAAADI. Trimming removed 4 bases from V and 1 base from J, with 14 bases in between. The CDR3 has 15 residues. The CDR3 spells CASSVSAGASYEQYF. The CDR3, as DNA: TGCGCCAGCAGTGTATCGGCGGGGGCGTCCTACGAGCAGTACTTC.

The rearrangement links TRBV24-1 to TRBJ1-2; D not certain. The CDR3 contains 13 residues. In germline, CDR1 is KGHDR, CDR2 SFDVKD. V was trimmed by 6 bases and J by 7 bases, leaving 14 bases between them. Here the CDR3 DNA reads TGTGCCACCAGTTTATTAGTAGGTTTTGGCTACACCTTC. It translates to CATSLLVGFGYTF.

The chain uses TRBV15 and TRBJ2-7, with 7 bases identical to TRBD2. The V gene end was trimmed by 0 bases and the J gene end by 2 bases; junction bases not matched to a gene: 13. Germline CDR1 reads LNHNV; CDR2 reads YYDKDF (reference sequence). The CDR3 spans 18 residues. In DNA form, the CDR3 reads TGTGCCACCAGCAGAGAGGAGCTAGCGGAACGTGGACCCTACGAGCAGTACTTC. This sequence encodes CATSREELAERGPYEQYF.

The chain links TRBV24-1 to TRBJ2-2; TRBD1 agrees at 7 bases. Germline assignment: CDR1 KGHDR and CDR2 SFDVKD. The CDR3 is 15 amino acids. Losses at the gene ends were 6 bases for V and 1 base for J; bases not matched to a gene: 4. The CDR3 protein is CATSQRQGNTGELFF. The DNA for the CDR3 is TGTGCCACCAGTCAGAGACAGGGGAACACCGGGGAGCTGTTTTTT.

A few counts support this clonotype. This sequence joins TRBV20-1 and TRBJ1-2; 9 nucleotides line up with TRBD1. Trimming at V came to 8 bases and at J to 8 bases, leaving 9 bases not matched to a gene. The CDR3 loop spans 12 amino acids. The germline V gene encodes CDR1 DFQATT and CDR2 SNEGSKA (reference sequence). CDR3 sequence: CSTPDRGAGYTF. CDR3 in DNA: TGCAGTACACCGGACAGGGGCGCCGGCTACACCTTC.

This chain connects TRBV12-3 or TRBV12-4 to TRBJ1-6; unclear D gene. The CDR3 covers 13 residues. V was pared by 6 bases and J by 4 bases, with 7 bases between. The CDR3 DNA sequence: TGTGCCAGCAGGACATCGTATAATTCACCCCTCCACTTT. Residues: CASRTSYNSPLHF.

The chain employs TRBV12-3 or TRBV12-4 and TRBJ2-3; 12 bases map to TRBD2. This CDR3 comprises 16 residues. Trimming took 5 bases from V and 7 from J; bases not matched to a gene: 10. CDR3 loop: CASSRGLAGRYNTQYF. In DNA, the CDR3 is TGTGCCAGCAGTCGAGGACTAGCGGGGAGATACAATACGCAGTATTTT.

The rearrangement uses TRBV12-3 or TRBV12-4 and TRBJ2-2; TRBD2 agrees at 10 bases. This CDR3 has 16 amino acids. J lost 7 bases, V lost 2 bases, and 7 bases had no gene match. CDR3 DNA: TGTGCCAGCAGTTTATCTCTAGCGGGGGAACACGGGGAGCTGTTTTTT. Translating it yields CASSLSLAGEHGELFF.

The V gene is TRBV5-6, the J gene TRBJ1-2, with a tentative D call TRBD1 (5 bases). The CDR3 runs to 15 residues. The V end lost 4 bases, the J end lost 1 base, and 14 bases lay between the germline ends. Per germline, CDR1 SGHDT and CDR2 YYEEEE. The DNA of the CDR3 is TGTGCCAGCAGCCGGGGACGGAACCATAACTATGGCTACACCTTC. Amino acids: CASSRGRNHNYGYTF.

V is TRBV20-1 and J is TRBJ2-1, with 9 bases fitting TRBD1. The trim removed 6 bases at V and 0 bases at J, leaving 6 bases unmatched. CDR3 length equals 15 residues. Looked up from germline, CDR1 is DFQATT and CDR2 is SNEGSKA (reference sequence). The CDR3 DNA sequence: TGCAGTGCCCCGGGACAGGGACTCTCCTACAATGAGCAGTTCTTC. Translating it yields CSAPGQGLSYNEQFF.

The chain joins TRBV6-5 to TRBJ1-6; TRBD1 might be the D (5 bases). Trimming left V 0 bases short and J 7 bases short, with 13 bases between. The germline CDR1 and CDR2 sequences are MNHEY and SVGAGI. This CDR3 has 16 amino acids. CDR3 bases: TGTGCCAGCAGTTACTCGAATGGGGCAGAGAATTCACCCCTCCACTTT. Amino acids: CASSYSNGAENSPLHF.

The CDR3, as DNA: TGTGCCAGCAGCTTGCCTATGAAATCCTACGAGCAGTACTTC. Protein sequence: CASSLPMKSYEQYF. The chain is built from TRBV13 and TRBJ2-7; D call uncertain. This CDR3 contains 14 residues. The V end lost 3 bases, the J end lost 1 base, and 10 bases lay between the germline ends. Germline CDR1 PRHDT, CDR2 FYEKMQ (reference sequence).

The gene calls are TRBV28 and TRBJ2-1, with TRBD2 identical over 11 bases. Germline CDR1 and CDR2: MDHEN and SYDVKM. V dropped 5 bases and J dropped 15; count of bases not matched to a gene: 12. The length of the CDR3 is 14 residues. This CDR3 reads CASSIRLAGWFPFF. Written as DNA, the CDR3 is TGTGCCAGCAGTATCAGACTAGCGGGGTGGTTCCCGTTCTTC.

The chain carries TRBV5-1 and TRBJ2-3; possibly TRBD2 for D (6 bases). CDR1 and CDR2 from the germline V gene are SGHRS and YFSETQ. This CDR3 spans 14 amino acids. V was shortened by 6 bases and J by 2 bases, with 13 bases between the two germline ends. CDR3 loop: CASMAGLATDTQYF. CDR3 nucleotides: TGCGCCAGCATGGCGGGGTTGGCCACAGATACGCAGTATTTT. The whole variable domain, remainder taken from reference TRBV5-1 and TRBJ2-3, is KAGVTQTPRYLIKTRGQQVTLSCSPISGHRSVSWYQQTPGQGLQFLFEYFSETQRNKGNFPGRFSGRQFSNSRSEMNVSTLELGDSALYLCASMAGLATDTQYFGPGTRLTVL.

The chain has TRBV20-1 and TRBJ2-1; 9 nucleotides line up with TRBD1. Germline assignment: CDR1 DFQATT and CDR2 SNEGSKA (reference sequence). The CDR3 runs 15 residues. The CDR3: CSTNLIQGARNEQFF. CDR3 nucleotide sequence: TGCAGCACCAACCTAATACAGGGGGCAAGAAATGAGCAGTTCTTC.

The CDR3 DNA follows: TGTGCCAGCAGCTTAGCGCTTGTACAGCCGAACACTGAAGCTTTCTTT. Translated, it gives CASSLALVQPNTEAFF. The gene calls are TRBV7-9 and TRBJ1-1; no firm D call. The CDR3 totals 16 residues. V gave up 0 bases and J gave up 1 base, with 12 bases separating them. Germline CDR1 and CDR2: SEHNR and FQNEAQ (reference sequence).

The chain uses TRBV6-5 and TRBJ2-5, with unresolved D. V was pared by 5 bases and J by 0 bases, with 7 bases between. The CDR3 contains 13 residues. The V gene's germline CDR1 is MNHEY and CDR2 SVGAGI. CDR3 DNA sequence: TGTGCCAGCAGTCACACAGACCAAGAGACCCAGTACTTC. Translation: CASSHTDQETQYF.